These T cell receptor beta chains were read from a single sample in a study of identifying expanded T cells in peripheral blood. Sequenced by immunoSEQ multiplex PCR; TCRdb stores in-frame clones only, minus some. The table includes some 77,000 clones, more than 70% detected once. What was sequenced was blood. These TCRs come from a person between 18 and 75 years old in good health. The CDR3 runs from the conserved cysteine through the conserved F or W. The D gene is left open where the match is weak.

cdr3_aa cdr3_nt v_call d_call j_call
CASRVGGDKGSEQYF TGTGCCAGCAGGGTTGGAGGGGACAAGGGGTCCGAGCAGTACTTC TRBV2 . TRBJ2-7
CASSSRLAGGETQYF TGTGCCAGCAGCTCCCGACTAGCGGGGGGAGAGACCCAGTACTTC TRBV5-4 TRBD2 TRBJ2-5
CASTTERRNTGELFF TGTGCCAGCACGACAGAGCGTCGGAACACCGGGGAGCTGTTTTTT TRBV2 . TRBJ2-2
CASSLPGGTDTQYF TGCGCCAGCAGCCTCCCTGGAGGGACAGATACGCAGTATTTT TRBV5-1 . TRBJ2-3
CASSSAGPSSYNEQFF TGCGCCAGCAGCTCGGCGGGGCCGAGCTCCTACAATGAGCAGTTCTTC TRBV4-3 . TRBJ2-1
CATSSPSGLVNSPLHF TGTGCCACCAGCAGTCCCTCGGGACTCGTTAATTCACCCCTCCACTTT TRBV15 . TRBJ1-6
CASSLGDRDPSDQPQHF TGTGCCAGCAGCTTGGGGGACAGGGATCCGTCGGATCAGCCCCAGCATTTT TRBV5-6 TRBD1 TRBJ1-5
CASRKTGSALGSPLHF TGTGCCAGCAGGAAGACAGGGTCGGCTCTCGGTTCACCCCTCCACTTT TRBV11-2 TRBD1 TRBJ1-6
CASSLGQGHTEAFF TGTGCCAGCAGCTTGGGTCAGGGTCACACTGAAGCTTTCTTT TRBV5-8 . TRBJ1-1
CASSLNGRVQPQHF TGTGCCAGCAGCTTGAATGGCAGGGTTCAGCCCCAGCATTTT TRBV5-6 . TRBJ1-5
CASSINFSSGNTIYF TGCGCCAGCAGTATTAATTTTAGCTCTGGAAACACCATATATTTT TRBV5-1 . TRBJ1-3
CASSFWYGHPAGETQYF TGTGCCAGCAGCTTTTGGTACGGACACCCGGCGGGAGAGACCCAGTACTTC TRBV11-2 . TRBJ2-5